This T cell receptor beta chain was identified during a study of vaccination effects on CD4 cells after COVID-19. Study-level findings and limits: The study found that only 1 of 255 vaccine-induced clones from healthy vaccinees cross-reacted with common cold coronaviruses. The study dataset contains few convalescent patients and includes no early post-infection timepoints.

Data came from immunoSEQ multiplex PCR; TCRdb stores just in-frame clones and leaves some out. The top ten hold about a tenth of the sample, which has about 24,000 clones, roughly three quarters seen once. Before sequencing took place, the ViraFEST assay used viral peptide pools to expand antigen-specific CD4+ T cells. Subsequent to a culture period of 10 to 11 days, CD4+ T cells were isolated. People in the vaccine group had not been infected with SARS-CoV-2 before, and their nucleocapsid antibodies were negative. Supplemented with roughly 9.6 IU/ml IL-2 and approximately 10 ug/ml peptides, a few million PBMC per well were kept in culture. On this clone: Antigen: not known.

The V gene lost 11 bases and the J gene lost 1 base, with 11 bases spanning the gap. This CDR3 is 13 amino acids long. Germline CDR1 is LNHDA and CDR2 is SQIVND (reference sequence). The chain has TRBV19 and TRBJ2-2, with unresolved D. The TCR comes from a human donor who received a COVID-19 vaccine. The source material was CD4+ T cells from PBMCs cultured with HCoV-NL63 spike peptides, sampled before COVID-19 vaccination. In nucleotides, the CDR3 is TGTGCCGCTTCTCGGGTGAACACCGGGGAGCTGTTTTTT. As protein: CAASRVNTGELFF.